The clone carrying this T cell receptor (beta chain) was observed once. Antigen: not known. It was with 60 Vbeta and 13 Jbeta primers that the PCR ran. This table comes from immunoSEQ multiplex PCR, and its TCRdb copy is limited to in-frame clones, with some not included. The data contain about 130,000 clones, approximately 82% of them singletons. This sample stems from a study of cytomegalovirus exposure and HLA in healthy donors. Broader study findings: A missense variant in DCLRE1C was later tied to TCR beta V- and J-gene trimming. Prior analysis indicated that the majority of TCR beta V segments exhibited productivity approximately 90% or approximately 30% of the time. An analysis was carried out at a later point. It showed that HLA-associated TCR beta chains were more clonally expanded than equally common non-associated chains.

Germline V lookup: CDR1 SGHNT, CDR2 YYREEE (reference sequence). V lost 3 bases and J 3 bases, leaving 10 bases between the germline ends. CDR3 size: 13 residues. This receptor was identified in a boy aged 2 to 10 in good health and CMV-seronegative. The gene calls are TRBV5-4 and TRBJ2-7, with D possibly TRBD1 on 5 matching bases. Sequenced material: PBMCs. This chain's CDR3 is CASSYQGNYEQYF. In DNA, the CDR3 is TGTGCCAGCAGCTACCAGGGAAACTACGAGCAGTACTTC.